Here is one T cell receptor (beta chain) with its context. The data are from a study of blood T cell repertoires in COVID-19. In the original workflow: For nucleated cells, counts were estimated from reference gene primer amplification. TCRdb's copy holds only in-frame clones and misses some; the assay was immunoSEQ multiplex PCR. D and trimming were read from the DNA, whereas the V and J calls and clone size are those reported in that table. The table includes over 200,000 clones, roughly 87% detected once. The TCR sequence derives from a man in his forties with active or convalescent COVID-19. The specimen sequenced was peripheral blood.

The CDR3 sequence is CASSIGGQYGNGYTF. The CDR3 DNA follows: TGTGCCAGTAGTATAGGGGGCCAGTATGGTAATGGCTACACCTTC. This rearrangement joins TRBV19 to TRBJ1-2; D possibly corresponds to TRBD1 (5 bases). Per germline, CDR1 LNHDA and CDR2 SQIVND (reference sequence). Trimming removed 1 base from V and 6 bases from J, with 15 bases in between. The CDR3 has 15 residues.